Listed below are T cell receptor beta chains from one sample, sequenced in a study of response to subunit inactivated influenza vaccine. Each CDR3 protein gets one entry after TCRdb re-called the RT-PCR reads with MiXCR. The sample has about 570,000 distinct CDR3 sequences, around 10% seen once; the top ten hold 9.5% to 11%. The data were also submitted as part of a second study, on T cells expressing NK-cell markers.

Material: PBMCs from blood, obtained on the day of vaccination. The receptors derive from a man aged 50 to 60 who received an inactivated influenza vaccine. CDR3s include the opening cysteine and the closing phenylalanine or tryptophan. A D gene is named only where the DNA matches it firmly. Only some rows state a clone size, as once, few, many or a class for expanded clones.

V	J	D	size	DNA	CDR3
TRBV7-3	TRBJ2-3	NA	NA	TGTGCCAGCAGCGCCCCCCCCCACCGTACGCAGTATTTT	CASSAPPHRTQYF
TRBV7-9	TRBJ2-1	NA	NA	TGTGCCAGCAGCTTATCAGCGAATGAGCAGTTCTTC	CASSLSANEQFF
TRBV29-1	TRBJ2-2	TRBD1	few	TGCAGCTGTGACAGGGGTCACACCGGGGAGCTGTTTTTT	CSCDRGHTGELFF
TRBV4-2	TRBJ1-2	NA	few	TGTGCCAGCAGCCAACCGGACAGTGACGTCTATGGCTACACCTTC	CASSQPDSDVYGYTF
TRBV27	TRBJ2-1	TRBD2	many	TGTGCCAGCAGTTTCTCTCGACTAGCCCCCTCCTACAATGAGCAGTTCTTC	CASSFSRLAPSYNEQFF
TRBV18	TRBJ2-5	NA	few	TGTGCCAGCTCACCACCGAACGGACTAGAGACCCAGTACTTC	CASSPPNGLETQYF
TRBV6-2/TRBV6-3	TRBJ2-1	TRBD2	NA	TGTGCCAGCAGACCCGGGACTATCAGCAATGAGCAGTTCTTC	CASRPGTISNEQFF
TRBV29-1	TRBJ2-2	TRBD2	NA	TGCAGCGTTCGGGGAGCGGGGGACGGGGAGCTGTTTTTT	CSVRGAGDGELFF
TRBV12-3/TRBV12-4	TRBJ2-1	TRBD1	NA	TGTGCCAGCACCCGGACAGGGGGTTACAATGAGCAGTTCTTC	CASTRTGGYNEQFF
TRBV9	TRBJ2-3	NA	many	TGTGCCAGCAGCGTAGTAGGGGAGACAGATACGCAGTATTTT	CASSVVGETDTQYF
TRBV18	TRBJ1-2	NA	many	TGTGCCAGCTCACCAGGGAGTTATGGCTACACCTTC	CASSPGSYGYTF
TRBV5-8	TRBJ1-2	NA	many	TGTGCCAGCAGCTTGGGACAGGAACTAGCCTACTATGGCTACACCTTC	CASSLGQELAYYGYTF
TRBV3-1	TRBJ2-5	TRBD2	NA	TGTGCCAGCAGCCCCCCCTCCCCTCAGTCGGGAGGGCCGTTGGGGACCCAGTACTTC	CASSPPSPQSGGPLGTQYF
TRBV12-3/TRBV12-4	TRBJ2-3	TRBD2	many	TGTGCCAGCAGTGTCTATAGCGGGGGGGCCACAGATACGCAGTATTTT	CASSVYSGGATDTQYF
TRBV20-1	TRBJ2-1	NA	many	TGCAGTGCTAGAAGGGGGGATGGACCGCAAGAGGAGCAGTTCTTC	CSARRGDGPQEEQFF
TRBV18	TRBJ2-2	NA	NA	TGTGCCAGCTCGGGTGGACGGTTAACGAACACCGGGGAGCTGTTTTTT	CASSGGRLTNTGELFF
TRBV5-6	TRBJ1-1	TRBD1	NA	TGTGCCAGCAGCCAGACAGGGAGATACACTGAAGCTTTCTTT	CASSQTGRYTEAFF
TRBV25-1	TRBJ2-4	NA	NA	TGTGCCAGCAGCCGCGGGGGTCAGGGGGCCAAAAACATTCAGTACTTC	CASSRGGQGAKNIQYF
TRBV11-1	TRBJ2-7	TRBD1	NA	TGTGCCAGCAGCTTAGGAGCAGGGGGTCCCCCCAGGGGATCCGAGCAGTACTTC	CASSLGAGGPPRGSEQYF
TRBV20-1	TRBJ2-1	TRBD2	few	TGCAGTGCTAGAGCCGGGACTAAGATCTACAATGAGCAGTTCTTC	CSARAGTKIYNEQFF
TRBV12-3/TRBV12-4	TRBJ2-1	TRBD2	NA	TGTGCCAGCAGTTCACGGGGGGTCAACTCCTACAATGAGCAGTTCTTC	CASSSRGVNSYNEQFF
TRBV28	TRBJ2-7	TRBD1	few	TGTGCCAGCAACTTTGGGACAGGGGGATACGAGCAGTACTTC	CASNFGTGGYEQYF
TRBV14	TRBJ2-1	TRBD2	few	TGTGCCAGCAGCCAGACTAGCGGCTACAATGAGCAGTTCTTC	CASSQTSGYNEQFF
TRBV14	TRBJ2-1	NA	once	TGTGCCAGCAGCCAGATGCTAGATGGGGGATACAATGAGCAGTTCTTC	CASSQMLDGGYNEQFF
TRBV9	TRBJ2-1	NA	NA	TGTGCCAGCAGCGTAGGGGGCGGCGGGACCGGAGTTGCGTTCTTC	CASSVGGGGTGVAFF
TRBV5-1	TRBJ1-1	NA	many	TGCGCCAGCAGGGTGGCAGGGGTTCGGACTGAAGCTTTCTTT	CASRVAGVRTEAFF
TRBV29-1	TRBJ1-2	NA	NA	TGCAGCGCCCGAGGGAGGGAGAACTATGGCTACACCTTC	CSARGRENYGYTF
TRBV2	TRBJ2-2	TRBD2	NA	TGTGCCAGCGTGGGAGGGACTAGCGGACTTAACACCGGGGAGCTGTTTTTT	CASVGGTSGLNTGELFF
TRBV12-3/TRBV12-4	TRBJ1-2	NA	few	TGTGCCAGCGGGCAGACGAACTATGGCTACACCTTC	CASGQTNYGYTF
TRBV20-1	TRBJ1-4	NA	NA	TGCAGTGCTCCCCTTAATGAAAAACTGTTTTTT	CSAPLNEKLFF
TRBV27	TRBJ2-1	NA	NA	TGTGCCAGCAGTCCCCGAGGAGACCGATACAATGAGCAGTTCTTC	CASSPRGDRYNEQFF
TRBV27	TRBJ2-3	TRBD2	NA	TGTGCCAGCAGTCACCCGATAGCTAGCGGGAGACACCCACGCACAGATACGCAGTATTTT	CASSHPIASGRHPRTDTQYF
TRBV4-1	TRBJ2-4	NA	NA	TGCGCCAGCAGCCTCCTGGTCAAAGGGGCCAAAAACATTCAGTACTTC	CASSLLVKGAKNIQYF
TRBV20-1	TRBJ2-1	NA	few	TGCAGTGTAGGACAGACTGCGTACAATGAGCAGTTCTTC	CSVGQTAYNEQFF
TRBV10-3	TRBJ2-7	TRBD1	few	TGTGCCATCAGCCCAGGGGGTGGTCAGTCCAGGTACGAGCAGTACTTC	CAISPGGGQSRYEQYF
TRBV29-1	TRBJ2-2	TRBD2	NA	TGCAGCGCGGGCCCTTTAGCGGGGAACACCGGGGAGCTGTTTTTT	CSAGPLAGNTGELFF
TRBV6-5	TRBJ2-5	TRBD2	many	TGTGCCAGCAGTTCCCCCGGACTAGCGGGGGGGTACCAAGAGACCCAGTACTTC	CASSSPGLAGGYQETQYF
TRBV12-3/TRBV12-4	TRBJ1-2	NA	many	TGTGCCAGCAGTCGAGGGTTTGGCTACACCTTC	CASSRGFGYTF